A selection of T cell receptor beta chains follows, all from one sample in a study of blood T cells in healthy people across ages. One entry per CDR3 protein, called by TCRdb with MiXCR from the 5' RACE reads. The profile shows 800,000 to 1,300,000 distinct CDR3 sequences, approximately 25% of them singletons. These data also formed part of another study, on T cells of mothers and their children.

The material sequenced was blood. These receptors came from a girl between 2 and 10 years old in good health. Each CDR3 is given with its conserved first and last residue. A D gene is named only where the DNA matches it firmly. Size is stated for part of the rows, as once, few or many counts, or as a class when the clone is expanded.

d_call: .
clone_size: few
j_call: TRBJ1-1
v_call: TRBV7-9
cdr3_aa: CASSGPGPMNTEAFF
cdr3_nt: TGTGCCAGCAGCGGTCCGGGACCCATGAACACTGAAGCTTTCTTT

d_call: TRBD1
clone_size: .
j_call: TRBJ2-1
v_call: TRBV12-3/TRBV12-4
cdr3_aa: CASSATGGQGNEQFF
cdr3_nt: TGTGCCAGCAGCGCGACAGGGGGCCAGGGCAATGAGCAGTTCTTC

d_call: .
clone_size: few
j_call: TRBJ2-5
v_call: TRBV25-1
cdr3_aa: CASRPGVETQYF
cdr3_nt: TGTGCCAGCAGGCCAGGGGTGGAGACCCAGTACTTC

d_call: .
clone_size: once
j_call: TRBJ2-7
v_call: TRBV29-1
cdr3_aa: CSVETQGIESYEQYF
cdr3_nt: TGCAGCGTTGAAACCCAGGGGATAGAATCCTACGAGCAGTACTTC

d_call: TRBD1
clone_size: .
j_call: TRBJ2-3
v_call: TRBV3-1
cdr3_aa: CASSQGAGQGSTDTQYF
cdr3_nt: TGTGCCAGCAGCCAAGGAGCGGGACAGGGGAGCACAGATACGCAGTATTTT

d_call: .
clone_size: few
j_call: TRBJ2-1
v_call: TRBV5-1
cdr3_aa: CASSPANRVGEQFF
cdr3_nt: TGCGCCAGCAGCCCCGCGAACAGGGTTGGTGAGCAGTTCTTC

d_call: .
clone_size: once
j_call: TRBJ2-7
v_call: TRBV18
cdr3_aa: CASSMGGLEQYF
cdr3_nt: TGTGCCAGCTCAATGGGGGGATTGGAGCAGTACTTC

d_call: .
clone_size: few
j_call: TRBJ2-7
v_call: TRBV4-2
cdr3_aa: CASSQGDGSYEQCF
cdr3_nt: TGTGCCAGCAGCCAAGGGGACGGCTCCTACGAGCAGTGCTTC

d_call: .
clone_size: few
j_call: TRBJ2-1
v_call: TRBV7-2
cdr3_aa: CASSPQGSTSYNEQFF
cdr3_nt: TGTGCCAGCAGCCCCCAAGGCTCAACTTCCTACAATGAGCAGTTCTTC

d_call: .
clone_size: .
j_call: TRBJ2-7
v_call: TRBV7-6
cdr3_aa: CASSQDSNSYEQYF
cdr3_nt: TGTGCCAGCAGCCAGGACAGCAATTCCTACGAGCAGTACTTC

d_call: .
clone_size: .
j_call: TRBJ2-5
v_call: TRBV5-1
cdr3_aa: CASSLSAGRFGETQYF
cdr3_nt: TGCGCCAGCAGCTTGTCGGCAGGGAGGTTCGGAGAGACCCAGTACTTC

d_call: .
clone_size: .
j_call: TRBJ2-3
v_call: TRBV19
cdr3_aa: CASKALYIGKTTDTQYF
cdr3_nt: TGTGCCAGTAAGGCGCTTTATATCGGCAAGACCACAGATACGCAGTATTTT

d_call: .
clone_size: few
j_call: TRBJ2-6
v_call: TRBV6-2/TRBV6-3
cdr3_aa: CAANPVSGANVLTF
cdr3_nt: TGTGCCGCCAACCCCGTCTCTGGGGCCAACGTCCTGACTTTC

d_call: TRBD2
clone_size: many
j_call: TRBJ2-3
v_call: TRBV7-2
cdr3_aa: CASSFLAGLDTQYF
cdr3_nt: TGTGCCAGCAGCTTTCTAGCGGGATTAGATACGCAGTATTTT

d_call: .
clone_size: .
j_call: TRBJ2-5
v_call: TRBV7-8
cdr3_aa: CASSPWRGQETQYF
cdr3_nt: TGTGCCAGCAGCCCCTGGCGGGGCCAAGAGACCCAGTACTTC

d_call: .
clone_size: few
j_call: TRBJ2-6
v_call: TRBV27
cdr3_aa: CASRGGAHSGANVLTF
cdr3_nt: TGTGCCAGCAGGGGGGGGGCCCACTCTGGGGCCAACGTCCTGACTTTC

d_call: .
clone_size: .
j_call: TRBJ2-1
v_call: TRBV4-2
cdr3_aa: CASSQDPGSGRYNEQFF
cdr3_nt: TGTGCCAGCAGCCAAGACCCCGGGTCGGGCAGATACAATGAGCAGTTCTTC

d_call: TRBD2
clone_size: .
j_call: TRBJ2-3
v_call: TRBV5-1
cdr3_aa: CASSLEAGGPGDTQYF
cdr3_nt: TGCGCCAGCAGCTTGGAGGCGGGAGGGCCAGGAGATACGCAGTATTTT

d_call: .
clone_size: .
j_call: TRBJ2-7
v_call: TRBV27
cdr3_aa: CASRKNWESYEQYF
cdr3_nt: TGTGCCAGCAGGAAGAATTGGGAGTCCTACGAGCAGTACTTC

d_call: TRBD1
clone_size: .
j_call: TRBJ2-2
v_call: TRBV19
cdr3_aa: CASSTSTGVNTGELFF
cdr3_nt: TGTGCCAGTAGTACGTCCACAGGGGTGAACACCGGGGAGCTGTTTTTT

d_call: TRBD2
clone_size: .
j_call: TRBJ2-5
v_call: TRBV6-5
cdr3_aa: CASSYSGRLAGVDETQYF
cdr3_nt: TGTGCCAGCAGTTACTCCGGAAGGCTAGCGGGAGTGGATGAGACCCAGTACTTC

d_call: .
clone_size: few
j_call: TRBJ1-1
v_call: TRBV12-3/TRBV12-4
cdr3_aa: CASSLAPGGGTEAFF
cdr3_nt: TGTGCCAGCAGTTTAGCGCCCGGGGGAGGCACTGAAGCTTTCTTT

d_call: TRBD1
clone_size: .
j_call: TRBJ1-5
v_call: TRBV27
cdr3_aa: CASSPIGQDNQPQHF
cdr3_nt: TGTGCCAGCAGTCCCATTGGACAGGATAATCAGCCCCAGCATTTT

d_call: .
clone_size: .
j_call: TRBJ1-1
v_call: TRBV6-2/TRBV6-3
cdr3_aa: CASSFLDRTGPEAFF
cdr3_nt: TGTGCCAGCAGTTTCCTCGACAGGACCGGACCTGAAGCTTTCTTT

d_call: TRBD1
clone_size: .
j_call: TRBJ1-4
v_call: TRBV9
cdr3_aa: CASSVDRGKLFF
cdr3_nt: TGTGCCAGCAGCGTAGACAGGGGAAAACTGTTTTTT

d_call: .
clone_size: .
j_call: TRBJ2-1
v_call: TRBV5-1
cdr3_aa: CASSLQDVGEQFF
cdr3_nt: TGCGCCAGCAGCTTGCAAGATGTGGGTGAGCAGTTCTTC

d_call: .
clone_size: few
j_call: TRBJ2-6
v_call: TRBV15
cdr3_aa: CATSLRGDGANVLTF
cdr3_nt: TGTGCCACCAGCCTCAGGGGTGATGGGGCCAACGTCCTGACTTTC

d_call: TRBD1
clone_size: .
j_call: TRBJ2-5
v_call: TRBV29-1
cdr3_aa: CSVEGGQGEQETQYF
cdr3_nt: TGCAGCGTTGAAGGCGGACAGGGGGAACAAGAGACCCAGTACTTC

d_call: TRBD1
clone_size: few
j_call: TRBJ1-5
v_call: TRBV12-3/TRBV12-4
cdr3_aa: CASSTDRGPGQPQHF
cdr3_nt: TGTGCCAGCAGTACGGACAGGGGGCCGGGTCAGCCCCAGCATTTT

d_call: .
clone_size: .
j_call: TRBJ1-2
v_call: TRBV29-1
cdr3_aa: CSVDPGGKDGYTF
cdr3_nt: TGCAGCGTGGACCCGGGGGGAAAGGATGGCTACACCTTC

d_call: .
clone_size: few
j_call: TRBJ2-7
v_call: TRBV4-1
cdr3_aa: CASSHPLPGDEQYF
cdr3_nt: TGCGCCAGCAGCCACCCTCTCCCCGGGGACGAGCAGTACTTC

d_call: .
clone_size: .
j_call: TRBJ2-1
v_call: TRBV7-9
cdr3_aa: CASSFRRDLYNEQFF
cdr3_nt: TGTGCCAGCAGCTTTCGGCGAGACCTCTACAATGAGCAGTTCTTC

d_call: .
clone_size: few
j_call: TRBJ2-1
v_call: TRBV7-2
cdr3_aa: CASSPGETGLREDEQFF
cdr3_nt: TGTGCCAGCAGCCCAGGGGAGACAGGGCTGAGGGAGGATGAGCAGTTCTTC

d_call: TRBD2
clone_size: few
j_call: TRBJ2-7
v_call: TRBV20-1
cdr3_aa: CSASGRMSYEQYF
cdr3_nt: TGCAGTGCGAGCGGGAGGATGTCCTACGAGCAGTACTTC

d_call: .
clone_size: .
j_call: TRBJ2-1
v_call: TRBV4-3
cdr3_aa: CASSQNLGNSYNEQFF
cdr3_nt: TGCGCCAGCAGCCAAAACCTCGGGAATTCCTACAATGAGCAGTTCTTC

d_call: TRBD1
clone_size: few
j_call: TRBJ2-6
v_call: TRBV10-3
cdr3_aa: CATQGAGANVLTF
cdr3_nt: TGTGCCACTCAGGGGGCTGGGGCCAACGTCCTGACTTTC

d_call: TRBD1
clone_size: .
j_call: TRBJ1-6
v_call: TRBV20-1
cdr3_aa: CSARPGQNNSPLHF
cdr3_nt: TGCAGTGCTAGACCGGGACAGAATAATTCACCCCTCCACTTT

d_call: TRBD2
clone_size: few
j_call: TRBJ2-5
v_call: TRBV29-1
cdr3_aa: CSVEGGTSGELLETQYF
cdr3_nt: TGCAGCGTTGAAGGGGGAACTAGCGGGGAATTGCTAGAGACCCAGTACTTC

d_call: .
clone_size: .
j_call: TRBJ2-2
v_call: TRBV12-3/TRBV12-4
cdr3_aa: CASSINRLPNTGELFF
cdr3_nt: TGTGCCAGCAGTATAAACAGGCTACCAAACACCGGGGAGCTGTTTTTT

d_call: .
clone_size: once
j_call: TRBJ2-3
v_call: TRBV28
cdr3_aa: CASSRLESFTDTQYF
cdr3_nt: TGTGCCAGCAGTCGACTAGAGTCGTTCACAGATACGCAGTATTTT

d_call: TRBD2
clone_size: few
j_call: TRBJ2-5
v_call: TRBV6-2/TRBV6-3
cdr3_aa: CASGKLAGQPQETQYF
cdr3_nt: TGTGCCAGCGGCAAACTAGCGGGACAGCCTCAAGAGACCCAGTACTTC

d_call: .
clone_size: few
j_call: TRBJ2-5
v_call: TRBV12-3/TRBV12-4
cdr3_aa: CASSSSGGVDETQYF
cdr3_nt: TGTGCCAGCAGTTCCTCCGGAGGGGTGGACGAGACCCAGTACTTC

d_call: .
clone_size: .
j_call: TRBJ2-1
v_call: TRBV7-3
cdr3_aa: CASSLNGREGDEQFF
cdr3_nt: TGTGCCAGCAGCTTAAACGGGAGAGAGGGGGATGAGCAGTTCTTC

d_call: .
clone_size: .
j_call: TRBJ2-3
v_call: TRBV20-1
cdr3_aa: CRGASGDTQYF
cdr3_nt: TGCAGGGGGGCGTCGGGGGATACGCAGTATTTT

d_call: .
clone_size: few
j_call: TRBJ2-1
v_call: TRBV5-5
cdr3_aa: CASSLGDSTYNEQFF
cdr3_nt: TGTGCCAGCAGCTTGGGTGACAGCACCTACAATGAGCAGTTCTTC

d_call: TRBD1
clone_size: .
j_call: TRBJ2-5
v_call: TRBV9
cdr3_aa: CASSPRTGLNQETQYF
cdr3_nt: TGTGCCAGCAGCCCCCGGACAGGGTTGAACCAAGAGACCCAGTACTTC

d_call: TRBD1
clone_size: .
j_call: TRBJ1-2
v_call: TRBV6-5
cdr3_aa: CASSLLPGQGNYGYTF
cdr3_nt: TGTGCCAGCAGCCTCCTCCCGGGACAGGGGAACTATGGCTACACCTTC

d_call: TRBD2
clone_size: few
j_call: TRBJ2-1
v_call: TRBV14
cdr3_aa: CASSPQGGSGVYNEQFF
cdr3_nt: TGTGCCAGCAGCCCCCAGGGAGGGAGCGGGGTATACAATGAGCAGTTCTTC

d_call: .
clone_size: .
j_call: TRBJ1-2
v_call: TRBV24-1
cdr3_aa: CATSGTAYYGYTF
cdr3_nt: TGTGCCACCAGTGGAACAGCCTACTATGGCTACACCTTC

d_call: .
clone_size: .
j_call: TRBJ1-3
v_call: TRBV12-3/TRBV12-4
cdr3_aa: CASSPGLGWGSGNTIYF
cdr3_nt: TGTGCCAGCAGTCCGGGGCTAGGTTGGGGGAGCGGAAACACCATATATTTT

d_call: .
clone_size: .
j_call: TRBJ1-3
v_call: TRBV6-1
cdr3_aa: CASSESGTFLCF
cdr3_nt: TGTGCCAGCAGTGAAAGTGGGACCTTTCTATGTTTT

d_call: .
clone_size: .
j_call: TRBJ1-4
v_call: TRBV9
cdr3_aa: CASSIRGTLVNEKLFF
cdr3_nt: TGTGCCAGCAGCATTCGTGGGACGCTGGTAAATGAAAAACTGTTTTTT

d_call: .
clone_size: few
j_call: TRBJ2-3
v_call: TRBV20-1
cdr3_aa: CSARIGLGHTQYF
cdr3_nt: TGCAGTGCTAGGATTGGCCTAGGGCATACGCAGTATTTT

d_call: TRBD2
clone_size: few
j_call: TRBJ2-5
v_call: TRBV5-1
cdr3_aa: CASSLGELARQETQYF
cdr3_nt: TGCGCCAGCAGCTTGGGGGAACTAGCGCGACAAGAGACCCAGTACTTC

d_call: TRBD2
clone_size: .
j_call: TRBJ2-7
v_call: TRBV27
cdr3_aa: CASGFSTSGYEQYF
cdr3_nt: TGTGCCAGCGGTTTCAGTACTAGCGGCTACGAGCAGTACTTC